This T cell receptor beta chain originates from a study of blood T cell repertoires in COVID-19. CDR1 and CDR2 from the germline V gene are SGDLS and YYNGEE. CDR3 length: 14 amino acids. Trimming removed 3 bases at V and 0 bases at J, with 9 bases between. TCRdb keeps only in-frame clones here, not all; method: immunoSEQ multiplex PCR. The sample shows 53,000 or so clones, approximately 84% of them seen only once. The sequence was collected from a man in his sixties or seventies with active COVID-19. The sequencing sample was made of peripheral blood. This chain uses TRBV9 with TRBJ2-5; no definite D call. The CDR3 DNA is TGTGCCAGCAGCGATGATTACTACCAAGAGACCCAGTACTTC. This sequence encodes CASSDDYYQETQYF.